These 20 T cell receptor beta chains were sequenced from one sample in a study of metastatic and nonmetastatic thyroid tumors (dated by TCRdb to 2018 to 2020). Before undergoing thyroid surgery, none of the patients had been given any kind of treatment. Libraries were constructed by PCR. Instrument on record: Illumina HiSeq 4000. TCRdb applied fastp at Q25 and MiXCR to the public reads, then kept only in-frame beta chains. The sample data list approximately 30,000 clones, and roughly 14% of these were observed just once. 15% to 19% of the sample goes to the ten largest clones. The source material was blood. These TCRs come from a male donor with papillary thyroid cancer or a benign thyroid nodule (not recorded which). Some clones in this sample may be carry-over from other donors' samples.

This clone was detected many times. The chain couples TRBV12-3 or TRBV12-4 to TRBJ2-3; the match to TRBD2 covers 7 bases. V was clipped by 6 bases and J by 0 bases; unmatched bases: 15. This CDR3 region has 18 residues. In nucleotides, the CDR3 is TGTGCCAGCAGCTCCCGGCGGGGGAGGGTCTTGAGCACAGATACGCAGTATTTT. This codes for CASSSRRGRVLSTDTQYF.

This clone has a count of ten or more. The V gene is TRBV30, the J gene TRBJ2-3, with D tentatively TRBD2 (5 bases). CDR1 and CDR2 from the germline V gene are GTSNPN and SVGIG (reference sequence). Trimming stripped 3 bases from V and 6 bases from J, with 16 bases between. There are 14 residues in the CDR3. This CDR3 is CAWRRGGGWDTQYF. The DNA for the CDR3 is TGTGCCTGGAGGCGTGGTGGAGGATGGGATACGCAGTATTTT.

This sequence joins TRBV3-1 and TRBJ1-1; 10 nucleotides agree with TRBD1. Losses at the gene ends were 4 bases for V and 11 bases for J; bases not matched to a gene: 1. The germline V gene encodes CDR1 LGHDT and CDR2 YNNKEL (reference sequence). CDR3 length: 11 residues. The CDR3 DNA reads as TGTGCCAGCAGCCGACAGGGGGCGGCTTTCTTT. Amino acids: CASSRQGAAFF.

The chain recombines TRBV6-1 with TRBJ1-5; perhaps TRBD1 as D (6 bases). CDR3 size: 17 residues. Germline V lookup: CDR1 MNHNS, CDR2 SASEGT. V lost 6 bases to trimming and J lost 2 bases, with 20 bases between them. CDR3 coding DNA: TGTGCCAGCAGGCCACTGGGGATGGCAGGGGGCAATCAGCCCCAGCATTTT. Residues: CASRPLGMAGGNQPQHF.

This clone was counted many times. The V gene is TRBV18, the J gene TRBJ1-3; 9 nucleotides match TRBD1. Germline CDR1 and CDR2: KGHSH and LQKENI. The ends lost 2 bases at V and 2 bases at J; junction bases unmatched: 4. The CDR3 has 16 residues. The chain's CDR3 is CASSPKQGATGNTIYF. CDR3 nucleotide sequence: TGTGCCAGCTCACCAAAACAGGGGGCCACTGGAAACACCATATATTTT.

This clone was observed a few times. J is TRBJ1-2 and V is TRBV5-8; D gene uncertain. Trimming took 0 bases from V and 7 from J, leaving 4 bases between them. CDR1 is SGHTS and CDR2 is YDEGEE in the germline V gene. This CDR3 region has 11 residues. The CDR3 is CASSLVFGYTF. The CDR3 DNA follows: TGTGCCAGCAGCTTGGTATTTGGCTACACCTTC.

This sequence joins TRBV4-1 and TRBJ2-2; D gene uncertain. Germline CDR1 is MGHRA and CDR2 is YSYEKL. V lost 1 base, J lost 10 bases, and 16 bases lay in between. CDR3 length equals 15 residues. For the CDR3, the DNA is TGCGCCAGCAGCCAAGGCGCCCGGTGGGCCGTGGAGCTGTTTTTT. Its protein product is CASSQGARWAVELFF.

This clone was seen repeatedly, ten times or more. CDR3 nucleotide sequence: TGTGCCAGCAGGGGGGATCAGGCCGAGCAGTACTTC. Translation: CASRGDQAEQYF. The J gene is TRBJ2-7, the V gene TRBV2, with D perhaps assigned TRBD1 or TRBD2 (5 bases each). The V gene's germline CDR1 is SNHLY and CDR2 FYNNEI. The V end lost 6 bases, the J end lost 6 bases, and 12 bases lay between the germline ends. CDR3 length: 12 residues.

This clone was observed at least ten times. The V call is TRBV19, the J call TRBJ2-2, with a possible D match to TRBD2 (6 bases). The CDR3 consists of 16 residues. Germline V CDR1 and CDR2: LNHDA, SQIVND (reference sequence). With 1 base removed from V and 7 bases from J, the gap between germline ends came to 16 bases. Here the CDR3 DNA reads TGTGCCAGTAGTATAGTGGGTCGCGGGGCGAACGGGGAGCTGTTTTTT. Protein product: CASSIVGRGANGELFF.

This clone occurred many times. The chain has TRBV5-4 and TRBJ2-7; D remains unclear. V dropped 3 bases and J dropped 2 bases, with 9 bases sitting between them. The CDR3 extends over 13 amino acids. Germline V gives CDR1 SGHNT, CDR2 YYREEE (reference sequence). CDR3 loop: CASSSVGTYEQYF. The CDR3, as DNA: TGTGCCAGCAGCTCGGTTGGGACCTACGAGCAGTACTTC.

The CDR3 DNA reads TGTGCCAGCAGCCCCAGAGTAGTGAACACTGAAGCTTTCTTT. It is translated as CASSPRVVNTEAFF. The chain joins TRBV5-8 to TRBJ1-1, with D uncertain. Trimming shortened V by 4 bases and J by 0 bases, and 10 bases separated the two germline ends. The germline gives CDR1 SGHTS, CDR2 YDEGEE. This CDR3 region has 14 residues.

About this clone itself: One junction end does not reproduce the germline sequence, and a read error may be involved. The chain is built from TRBV9 and TRBJ1-3; D gene uncertain. Germline lookup yields CDR1 SGDLS and CDR2 YYNGEE. This CDR3 contains 14 residues. CDR3 amino acids: CATRVAPDGDTIYF. DNA of the CDR3: TGTGCCACCAGAGTAGCCCCTGATGGAGACACCATATATTTT.

This clone came up many times. This chain links TRBV7-9 with TRBJ2-2; D is unclear. Deletions cut 11 bases from V and 1 base from J, with 14 bases between. The length of the CDR3 is 14 residues. The germline CDR1 and CDR2 sequences are SEHNR and FQNEAQ (reference sequence). The chain's CDR3 is CAEWILLNTGELFF. The CDR3 DNA sequence: TGTGCCGAGTGGATCCTACTGAACACCGGGGAGCTGTTTTTT. Based on the CDR3 plus reference TRBV7-9 and TRBJ2-2, the full variable domain is DTGVSQNPRHKITKRGQNVTFRCDPISEHNRLYWYRQTLGQGPEFLTYFQNEAQLEKSRLLSDRFSAERPKGSFSTLEIQRTEQGDSAMYLCAEWILLNTGELFFGEGSRLTVL.

This clone showed up just a few times. The rearrangement joins TRBV28 to TRBJ1-2; possibly TRBD1 for D (5 bases). The CDR3 runs to 17 residues. The germline V and J ends were trimmed by 5 bases and 3 bases, with 22 bases remaining between them. Looked up from germline, CDR1 is MDHEN and CDR2 is SYDVKM. As DNA, the CDR3 is TGTGCCAGCAGTGACGGGACGCCAAAACTCTGCTACTATGGCTACACCTTC. Residues: CASSDGTPKLCYYGYTF.

This clone occurred a few times. A junction end diverges from the germline sequence, so it may reflect a read error. The chain uses TRBV20-1 and TRBJ1-2; possibly TRBD1 for D (5 bases). CDR3 length equals 14 residues. Germline loops: CDR1 DFQATT, CDR2 SNEGSKA (reference sequence). CDR3 sequence: CIARDSGGVGVYTF. The CDR3 nucleotides read TGCATTGCTAGAGATTCAGGAGGGGTTGGGGTCTACACCTTC.

This clone has just a few counts. Just one base apart from a much larger clone, this may be a read error. DNA for the CDR3: TGTGCCACGTCATCAGGGAACACAGATACGCAGTATTTT. This encodes CATSSGNTDTQYF. The V and J genes are TRBV6-1 and TRBJ2-3; D possibly corresponds to TRBD1 (5 bases). Between the trimmed V and J ends, which lost 10 bases and 2 bases, there was a span of 13 bases. This CDR3 is built from 13 residues. Germline CDR1 and CDR2: MNHNS and SASEGT.

The chain links TRBV27 to TRBJ2-5; the D call may be TRBD1 or TRBD2 (5 bases each). Germline V CDR1 and CDR2: MNHEY, SMNVEV (reference sequence). Trimming took off 8 bases at V and 6 bases at J, with 19 bases between the two ends. There are 14 residues in the CDR3. The CDR3: CASAKLLGVKTQYF. CDR3 DNA sequence: TGTGCCAGCGCAAAACTACTAGGGGTGAAGACCCAGTACTTC.

This clone was observed a handful of times. V and J are TRBV10-3 and TRBJ2-1; perhaps TRBD2 as D (7 bases). Germline V gene data show CDR1 as ENHRY and CDR2 as SYGVKD. The CDR3 contains 17 residues. V was cut by 0 bases and J by 3 bases, with 15 bases left in between. The CDR3 DNA reads as TGTGCCATCAGTGAGTCAGAGGGGGGGGCTCTCTACAATGAGCAGTTCTTC. This sequence encodes CAISESEGGALYNEQFF.

This clone was detected ten times or more. This CDR3 is also generated by other DNA sequences in the sample. The chain has TRBV9 and TRBJ2-2; TRBD1 is a possible D gene (5 bases). Per the germline V gene, CDR1 is SGDLS and CDR2 is YYNGEE. V lost 0 bases and J 5 bases, leaving 8 bases between the germline ends. This CDR3 is 14 amino acids long. In DNA form, the CDR3 reads TGTGCCAGCAGCGTAGCCCCAGGGACCGGGGAGCTGTTTTTT. As protein: CASSVAPGTGELFF.

This chain uses TRBV4-2 with TRBJ1-2, with 7 bases aligning to TRBD1. This CDR3 comprises 15 residues. Germline V gene lookup returns CDR1 LGHNA and CDR2 YNFKEQ. The V segment lost 4 bases and the J segment 6 bases; nucleotides outside the gene matches: 11. Written as DNA, the CDR3 is TGTGCCAGCAGCCTCGAAACCGGAGGGGGCGATGGCTACACCTTC. It codes for CASSLETGGGDGYTF.